Shown below are 21 T cell receptor beta chains from a single sample sequenced in a study of T cell responses to AZD1222 COVID-19 vaccine. The protocol was immunoSEQ multiplex PCR, while the TCRdb copy is restricted to in-frame clones and leaves out a portion. The sample has some 130,000 clones, over 65% seen once; the top ten hold 4.1%. This sample comprised peripheral blood, obtained on day 0 of AZD1222 vaccination. The receptors here all came from an adult in good health.

The chain uses TRBV11-2 and TRBJ2-7; no clear D gene. The CDR3 runs to 11 residues. V gave up 5 bases and J gave up 0 bases, with 2 bases separating them. From germline, CDR1 is SGHAT and CDR2 FQNNGV. The DNA for the CDR3 is TGTGCCAGCAGCCCCTCCTACGAGCAGTACTTC. It specifies CASSPSYEQYF.

This sequence joins TRBV7-8 and TRBJ1-5, with D tentatively TRBD1 (6 bases). The CDR3 has 12 amino acids. CDR1 is SGHVS and CDR2 is FQNEAQ in the germline V gene. V lost 6 bases to trimming and J lost 15 bases, with 18 bases between them. Written as DNA, the CDR3 is TGTGCCAGCAGTTCCGCATCAGGGGTCGGGCATTTT. This translates into CASSSASGVGHF.

The CDR3 spells CASAQVGGTEAFF. In DNA form, the CDR3 reads TGTGCCAGTGCCCAGGTCGGGGGCACTGAAGCTTTCTTT. The genes are TRBV19 and TRBJ1-1; D may be TRBD1 (5 bases). CDR1 is LNHDA, CDR2 SQIVND, per germline (reference sequence). This CDR3 has 13 residues. The germline V and J ends were trimmed by 8 bases and 4 bases, with 14 bases remaining between them.

The chain recombines TRBV9 with TRBJ2-3, with 14 bases that match TRBD2. The V and J ends lost 4 bases and 6 bases, in that order; junction bases with no gene match: 10. This CDR3 contains 17 residues. CDR1 and CDR2 from the germline V gene are SGDLS and YYNGEE. The CDR3 loop reads CASSPRTSGGRGDTQYF. The CDR3 DNA reads as TGTGCCAGCAGCCCTCGGACTAGCGGGGGGCGAGGGGATACGCAGTATTTT. The full variable domain, its missing parts supplied by reference TRBV9 and TRBJ2-3, is DSGVTQTPKHLITATGQRVTLRCSPRSGDLSVYWYQQSLDQGLQFLIQYYNGEERAKGNILERFSAQQFPDLHSELNLSSLELGDSALYFCASSPRTSGGRGDTQYFGPGTRLTVL.

This rearrangement joins TRBV7-8 to TRBJ1-5; 8 bases are a match to TRBD1. The CDR3 totals 14 residues. From germline, CDR1 is SGHVS and CDR2 FQNEAQ. The V segment lost 4 bases and the J segment 3 bases; nucleotides outside the gene matches: 2. The CDR3 coding sequence is TGTGCCAGCAGCTCGGACAGGGTCAATCAGCCCCAGCATTTT. Translated, it gives CASSSDRVNQPQHF. Full variable domain (outside the CDR3, taken from reference TRBV7-8 and TRBJ1-5): GAGVSQSPRYKVAKRGQDVALRCDPISGHVSLFWYQQALGQGPEFLTYFQNEAQLDKSGLPSDRFFAERPEGSVSTLKIQRTQQEDSAVYLCASSSDRVNQPQHFGDGTRLSIL.

The CDR3 sequence: CASSLRAGRFGSYNEQFF. The DNA for the CDR3 is TGTGCCAGCAGCTTGAGGGCAGGGCGGTTTGGCTCCTACAATGAGCAGTTCTTC. The chain employs TRBV11-3 and TRBJ2-1, with D perhaps assigned TRBD1 or TRBD2 (5 bases each). V lost 3 bases and J 0 bases, leaving 18 bases between the germline ends. The CDR3 totals 18 residues. The germline V gene has CDR1 SGHNT and CDR2 YENEEA.

The rearrangement joins TRBV5-6 to TRBJ1-2; weak D call: TRBD1 (6 bases). CDR1 SGHDT and CDR2 YYEEEE come from the germline V gene. V lost 3 bases and J 5 bases, leaving 20 bases between the germline ends. The CDR3 totals 16 residues. CDR3 DNA sequence: TGTGCCAGCAGCTGGACCGGGACAATAAGGGGGTATGGCTACACCTTC. It encodes CASSWTGTIRGYGYTF.

The gene calls are TRBV6-5 and TRBJ1-1; D is uncertain. V was cut by 6 bases and J by 4 bases, with 15 bases left in between. Germline CDR1 is MNHEY and CDR2 is SVGAGI. The CDR3 length is 14 residues. The CDR3 nucleotides are TGTGCCAGCAGGCCGAGGAGGGAAAGCACTGAAGCTTTCTTT. This translates into CASRPRRESTEAFF.

J is TRBJ1-6 and V is TRBV9; 10 bases map to TRBD1. The CDR3 is 14 amino acids. CDR1 and CDR2 from the germline V gene are SGDLS and YYNGEE. The ends lost 7 bases at V and 5 bases at J; junction bases unmatched: 3. The DNA of the CDR3 is TGTGCCAGCGGACAGGGGGTGAATAATTCACCCCTCCACTTT. It yields the protein CASGQGVNNSPLHF. The full variable domain, rest sourced from reference TRBV9 and TRBJ1-6, is DSGVTQTPKHLITATGQRVTLRCSPRSGDLSVYWYQQSLDQGLQFLIQYYNGEERAKGNILERFSAQQFPDLHSELNLSSLELGDSALYFCASGQGVNNSPLHFGNGTRLTVT.

The chain is built from TRBV7-9 and TRBJ2-3, with D perhaps given as TRBD1 or TRBD2 (5 bases each). V was cut by 4 bases and J by 2 bases, with 16 bases left in between. The V gene's germline CDR1 is SEHNR and CDR2 FQNEAQ (reference sequence). The CDR3 sequence is 16 residues long. The CDR3 protein is CASSSTTEDITDTQYF. The CDR3 bases are TGTGCCAGCAGCTCAACGACGGAGGACATCACAGATACGCAGTATTTT. Combining the CDR3 with reference TRBV7-9 and TRBJ2-3 gives the whole variable domain DTGVSQNPRHKITKRGQNVTFRCDPISEHNRLYWYRQTLGQGPEFLTYFQNEAQLEKSRLLSDRFSAERPKGSFSTLEIQRTEQGDSAMYLCASSSTTEDITDTQYFGPGTRLTVL.

The gene calls are TRBV6-5 and TRBJ1-5; no firm D call. V was clipped by 3 bases and J by 0 bases, with 6 bases between them. This CDR3 has 14 residues. Germline assignment: CDR1 MNHEY and CDR2 SVGAGI. The DNA of the CDR3 is TGTGCCAGCAGTTATCGAGGTAGCAATCAGCCCCAGCATTTT. Its protein product is CASSYRGSNQPQHF.

This clone was seen just once. The rearrangement uses TRBV19 and TRBJ1-2; D is uncertain. The germline V gene has CDR1 LNHDA and CDR2 SQIVND (reference sequence). The CDR3 runs to 13 residues. Trimming stripped 4 bases from V and 8 bases from J, with 14 bases between. CDR3 in DNA: TGTGCCAGTAGTAACGCCGTGGCCCGCGGCTACACCTTC. Protein: CASSNAVARGYTF.

The genes are TRBV5-1 and TRBJ2-1; a possible D gene is TRBD2 (5 bases). CDR1 is SGHRS, CDR2 YFSETQ, per germline. This CDR3 region has 12 residues. V dropped 4 bases and J dropped 3 bases, with 5 bases sitting between them. CDR3 in amino acids: CASSRDYNEQFF. In DNA form, the CDR3 reads TGCGCCAGCAGCCGGGACTACAATGAGCAGTTCTTC.

The chain carries TRBV27 and TRBJ1-1; D is uncertain. Germline V CDR1 and CDR2: MNHEY, SMNVEV (reference sequence). V was cut by 6 bases and J by 4 bases, with 12 bases left in between. This CDR3 is built from 13 residues. DNA for the CDR3: TGTGCCAGCAGCCGCTTAGGTGGCACTGAAGCTTTCTTT. Its translation: CASSRLGGTEAFF.

The CDR3 bases are TGCGCCAGCAGCCCTGACAGGGGCGGCCGCGCTAATGAAAAACTGTTTTTT. This encodes CASSPDRGGRANEKLFF. V usage is TRBV5-1 and J usage is TRBJ1-4, with 8 bases aligning to TRBD1. The CDR3 covers 17 residues. J lost 3 bases, V lost 4 bases, and 11 bases had no gene match. The germline gives CDR1 SGHRS, CDR2 YFSETQ.

In DNA form, the CDR3 reads TGTGCCATCAGTGCGTCCTACGAGCAGTACTTC. Amino acid sequence: CAISASYEQYF. The chain has TRBV10-3 and TRBJ2-7, with D uncertain. The CDR3 has 11 amino acids. The germline gives CDR1 ENHRY, CDR2 SYGVKD. V gave up 4 bases and J gave up 1 base, with 2 bases separating them.

This chain joins TRBV27 and TRBJ1-5; D is perhaps TRBD1 (6 bases). Germline V CDR1 and CDR2: MNHEY, SMNVEV (reference sequence). Trimming shortened V by 4 bases and J by 3 bases, and 10 bases separated the two germline ends. CDR3 length equals 14 residues. The CDR3 bases are TGTGCCAGCAGTTATACAGGGCCCAATCAGCCCCAGCATTTT. Amino acids: CASSYTGPNQPQHF.

This sequence joins TRBV6-2 or TRBV6-3 and TRBJ1-2, with TRBD1 identical over 7 bases. J was trimmed by 5 bases and V by 3 bases; bases with no gene match: 6. Germline-derived CDR1 and CDR2 are MNHEY and SVGEGT. The CDR3 is made up of 14 amino acids. The CDR3 is CASSYSDREYGYTF. The CDR3 DNA sequence: TGTGCCAGCAGTTATTCCGACAGGGAGTATGGCTACACCTTC.

This rearrangement joins TRBV28 to TRBJ2-6, with 7 bases matching TRBD1. CDR1 is MDHEN, CDR2 SYDVKM, per germline. CDR3 length: 18 residues. With V trimmed by 5 bases and J by 2 bases, 12 bases remained unmatched. The CDR3 loop reads CASSRSGQAPTGANVLTF. CDR3 nucleotides: TGTGCCAGCAGTCGCAGCGGACAGGCTCCTACTGGGGCCAACGTCCTGACTTTC.

The chain uses TRBV19 and TRBJ1-3; D unclear. This CDR3 has 16 amino acids. Looked up from germline, CDR1 is LNHDA and CDR2 is SQIVND (reference sequence). V lost 7 bases and J 0 bases, leaving 16 bases between the germline ends. CDR3 nucleotide sequence: TGTGCCAGTACCCCTATAAGAGCACCCTCTGGAAACACCATATATTTT. This translates into CASTPIRAPSGNTIYF.

The chain employs TRBV6-1 and TRBJ1-1; 12 bases map to TRBD1. The ends lost 3 bases at V and 3 bases at J; junction bases unmatched: 11. The CDR3 runs to 18 residues. In germline, CDR1 is MNHNS, CDR2 SASEGT. The CDR3 DNA follows: TGTGCCAGCAGTGAGGTTTTGAAGGGACAGGGGGCGCACACTGAAGCTTTCTTT. Its protein is CASSEVLKGQGAHTEAFF.